This TCR beta chain was identified in a study of shared clonotypes between healthy human individuals. This clone has at least ten counts. No antigen is known for it. Study-wide findings and caveats: It was the few donors that limited the genetic and exposure-history diversity represented.

Genomic DNA from each subset was divided evenly over several immunoSEQ plates. Unsorted PBMC samples were amplified in replicate PCRs containing roughly 300 ng DNA, roughly 33,000 T cell genomes. Original data processing: Filtering of immunoSEQ junctional sequences could not match full-length read filtering. The repertoire was sequenced with immunoSEQ multiplex PCR; TCRdb's copy has only in-frame clones and lacks some. V, J and clone size derive from that table, while D and trimming were established from the DNA sequence. This table has approximately 480,000 clones, around 79% appearing once. Germline V CDR1 and CDR2: MNHEY, SMNVEV (reference sequence). Trimming took 4 bases from V and 4 from J, leaving 7 bases between them. CDR3 length equals 13 residues.

The sequence came from a woman aged 40 to 55 in good health. Some clones in this sample may be carry-over from other donors' samples. The chain employs TRBV27 and TRBJ2-2; D not resolved. Source material: PBMCs. The CDR3 loop is CASSSHRTGELFF. In nucleotides, the CDR3 is TGTGCCAGCAGTTCCCACCGCACCGGGGAGCTGTTTTTT.